A single T cell receptor (beta chain) is shown here with its context. Its specificity is not known. Donors were healthy Caucasian individuals from Russia aged about 6 to 90. This specimen belongs to a study of blood T cells in healthy people across ages. Overall study context: T cells yielded about one barcoded beta molecule per two cells through template switching. Study observations and caveats: With age, beta diversity per million T cells declined roughly linearly, significantly by 40. Researchers report that TCR beta diversity correlated strongly with naive T cell percentage.

There are 22 residues in the CDR3. The germline V and J ends were trimmed by 2 bases and 2 bases, with 31 bases remaining between them. The germline gives CDR1 SGHTA, CDR2 FQGNSA. Sample-barcoded 5' priming and a J-beta primer mix drove a second PCR of roughly 6 to 12 cycles. One entry per CDR3 protein results from TCRdb running MiXCR on the 5' RACE reads. The sample has about 2 million distinct CDR3 sequences; around half are singletons. The clonotype originates from a woman in her forties in good health. Sequencing was carried out using blood. The chain uses TRBV7-2 and TRBJ2-4; D may be TRBD1 or TRBD2 (6 bases each). The CDR3 sequence is CASSLRRSGTEGGSETKNIQYF. In DNA form, the CDR3 reads TGTGCCAGCAGCTTACGCCGCTCGGGCACAGAGGGGGGAAGTGAAACCAAAAACATTCAGTACTTC.